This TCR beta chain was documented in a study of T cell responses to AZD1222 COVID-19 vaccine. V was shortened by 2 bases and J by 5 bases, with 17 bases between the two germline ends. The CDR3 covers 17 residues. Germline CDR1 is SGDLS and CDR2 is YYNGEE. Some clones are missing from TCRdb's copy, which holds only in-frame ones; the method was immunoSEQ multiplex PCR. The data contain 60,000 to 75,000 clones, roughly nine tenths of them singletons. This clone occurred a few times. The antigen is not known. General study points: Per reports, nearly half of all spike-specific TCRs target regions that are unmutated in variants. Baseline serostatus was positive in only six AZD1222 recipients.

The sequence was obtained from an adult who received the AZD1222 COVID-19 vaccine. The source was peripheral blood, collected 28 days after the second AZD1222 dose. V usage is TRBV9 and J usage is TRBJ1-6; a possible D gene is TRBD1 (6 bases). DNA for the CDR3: TGTGCCAGCAGCGTTGGACAGTCCCGAACCGATAATTCACCCCTCCACTTT. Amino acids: CASSVGQSRTDNSPLHF.